This TCR beta chain was identified during a study of cytomegalovirus exposure and HLA in healthy donors. About the research overall: Most genotyped donors, about four fifths of 398, had Caucasian-associated genetic ancestry.

This clone was recorded a few times. Its matching antigen is unknown. V lost 0 bases to trimming and J lost 8 bases, with 12 bases between them. Germline V CDR1 and CDR2: SGHRS, YFSETQ. CDR3 length: 14 residues. PCR employed 60 Vbeta and 13 Jbeta primers. Libraries were prepared by immunoSEQ multiplex PCR; TCRdb keeps only in-frame clonotypes and omits some of them. The sample has some 93,000 clones; less than 10% are singletons. Findings and limits, study-wide: A later analysis, which compared TCR beta chains of equal frequency, found the HLA-associated ones more clonally expanded. According to the study, roughly 160 TCR beta chains were cytomegalovirus-associated.

Material for sequencing was PBMCs. The clonotype originates from a man between 50 and 59 years old in good health and CMV-seropositive. V usage is TRBV5-1 and J usage is TRBJ2-4; D is possibly TRBD1 (6 bases). The chain's CDR3 is CASSLATGLDIQYF. Here the CDR3 DNA reads TGCGCCAGCAGCTTGGCAACAGGGTTGGACATTCAGTACTTC.